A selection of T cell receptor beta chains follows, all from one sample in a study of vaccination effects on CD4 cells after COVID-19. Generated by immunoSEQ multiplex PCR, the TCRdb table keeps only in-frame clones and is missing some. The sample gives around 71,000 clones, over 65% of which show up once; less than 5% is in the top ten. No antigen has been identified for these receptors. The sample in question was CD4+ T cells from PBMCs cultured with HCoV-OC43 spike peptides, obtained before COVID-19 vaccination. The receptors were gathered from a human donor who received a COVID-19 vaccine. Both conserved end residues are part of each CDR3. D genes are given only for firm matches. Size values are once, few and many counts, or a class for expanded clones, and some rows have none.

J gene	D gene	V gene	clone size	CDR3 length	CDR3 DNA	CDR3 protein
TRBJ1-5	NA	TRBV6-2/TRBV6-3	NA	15	TGTGCCAGCAGTCCCTGGAGGGATAGCAATCAGCCCCAGCATTTT	CASSPWRDSNQPQHF
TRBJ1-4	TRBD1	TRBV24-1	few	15	TGTGCCACCAGTGGTACGACAGGGGTCGAAGAAAAACTGTTTTTT	CATSGTTGVEEKLFF
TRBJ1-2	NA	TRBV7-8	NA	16	TGTGCCAGCAGCTTAGGGTCAGCCAGGGCTAACTATGGCTACACCTTC	CASSLGSARANYGYTF
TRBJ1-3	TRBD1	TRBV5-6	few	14	TGTGCCAGCAGTCCACAGGGGCCAGGAAACACCATATATTTT	CASSPQGPGNTIYF
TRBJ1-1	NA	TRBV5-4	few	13	TGTGCCAGCAGCTCACAGGGCGGGACTGAAGCTTTCTTT	CASSSQGGTEAFF
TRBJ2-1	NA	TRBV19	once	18	TGTGCCAGTAGTACCTTCCTTGATCCTTCGGGTGCCTACAATGAGCAGTTCTTC	CASSTFLDPSGAYNEQFF
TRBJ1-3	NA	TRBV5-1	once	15	TGCGCCAGCAGCTTGGATATAGTAGCTGGAAACACCATATATTTT	CASSLDIVAGNTIYF
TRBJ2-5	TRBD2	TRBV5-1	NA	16	TGCGCCAGCAGCTTGGGGCAGCGGGGGGGCGGAGAGACCCAGTACTTC	CASSLGQRGGGETQYF
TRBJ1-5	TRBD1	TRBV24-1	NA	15	TGTGCCACCAGCCCAGGGACAGGGTCTAATCAGCCCCAGCATTTT	CATSPGTGSNQPQHF
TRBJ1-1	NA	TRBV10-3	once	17	TGTGCCATCAGTGAGTTTACACGGCCTGGGGGGTACACTGAAGCTTTCTTT	CAISEFTRPGGYTEAFF
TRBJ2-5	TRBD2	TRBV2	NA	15	TGTGCCAGCAGAGGACTAGCGGGGGGGAAAGAGACCCAGTACTTC	CASRGLAGGKETQYF
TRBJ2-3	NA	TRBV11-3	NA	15	TGTGCCAGCAGCTTCTCTGGGCTCAGCACAGATACGCAGTATTTT	CASSFSGLSTDTQYF
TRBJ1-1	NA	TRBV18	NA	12	TGTGCCAGCTCACCAGGGATCACTGAAGCTTTCTTT	CASSPGITEAFF
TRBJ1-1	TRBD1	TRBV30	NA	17	TGTGCCTGGAGGGGAAGGGACAGGGTTATAATAAACACTGAAGCTTTCTTT	CAWRGRDRVIINTEAFF
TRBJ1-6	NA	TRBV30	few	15	TGTGCCTGGAGTTCCCTGGGGACGGGTAATTCACCCCTCCACTTT	CAWSSLGTGNSPLHF
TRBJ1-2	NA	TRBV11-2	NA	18	TGTGCCAGCAGCTTTCACACGAATATTGACAGCCAGGTCGGCGGCTACACCTTC	CASSFHTNIDSQVGGYTF
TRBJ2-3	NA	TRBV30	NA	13	TGTGCCTGGAGTAAATACGGGCAGGCGACGCAGTATTTT	CAWSKYGQATQYF
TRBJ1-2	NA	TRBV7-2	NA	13	TGTGCCAGCAGCTTAGGAGGGACTCGGGGCTACACCTTC	CASSLGGTRGYTF
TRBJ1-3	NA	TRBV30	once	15	TGTGCCTGGGGCCGGGGGGGTTCCTCTGGAAACACCATATATTTT	CAWGRGGSSGNTIYF
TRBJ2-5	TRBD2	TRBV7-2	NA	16	TGTGCCAGCAGCTTAACCCTAGCGGGGGCCCAAGAGACCCAGTACTTC	CASSLTLAGAQETQYF
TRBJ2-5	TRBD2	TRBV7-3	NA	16	TGTGCCAGCAGCCAGGGGTCCGGGGGGGGACAAGAGACCCAGTACTTC	CASSQGSGGGQETQYF
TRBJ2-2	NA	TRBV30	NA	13	TGTGCCTGGAGTGTTTGGGGAACCGGGGAGCTGTTTTTT	CAWSVWGTGELFF
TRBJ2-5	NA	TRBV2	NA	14	TGTGCCAGCAGTGATAGGTCAGGGAAAGAGACCCAGTACTTC	CASSDRSGKETQYF
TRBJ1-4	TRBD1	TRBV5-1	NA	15	TGCGCCAGCAGACCGACAGGGCAAACTAATGAAAAACTGTTTTTT	CASRPTGQTNEKLFF
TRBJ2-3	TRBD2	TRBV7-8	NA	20	TGTGCCAGCAGCCGAGCACTAGCGGGGGCATCGAACGGATTCACAGATACGCAGTATTTT	CASSRALAGASNGFTDTQYF
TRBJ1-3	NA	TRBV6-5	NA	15	TGTGCCAGCAGTTACGGAGGCCGCCCGGGAAACACCATATATTTT	CASSYGGRPGNTIYF
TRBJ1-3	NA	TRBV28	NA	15	TGTGCCAGCAGGGAAGGAGCGGACTCTGGAAACACCATATATTTT	CASREGADSGNTIYF
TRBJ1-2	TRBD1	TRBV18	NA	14	TGTGCCAGCTCACCGGGACAGAACTTCTATGGCTACACCTTC	CASSPGQNFYGYTF
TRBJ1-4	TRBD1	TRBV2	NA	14	TGTGCCAGTGATTCGACAGGGGTGAATGAAAAACTGTTTTTT	CASDSTGVNEKLFF
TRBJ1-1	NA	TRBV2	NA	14	TGTGCCAGCAGGGGGACCTTCCAGAACACTGAAGCTTTCTTT	CASRGTFQNTEAFF
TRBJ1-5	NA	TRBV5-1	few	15	TGCGCCAGCAGCTTTGGGGGAGGCAGCAATCAGCCCCAGCATTTT	CASSFGGGSNQPQHF
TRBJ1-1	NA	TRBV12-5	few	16	TGTGCTAGTGGTTTGGAGCAGGGCACGGGGAACACTGAAGCTTTCTTT	CASGLEQGTGNTEAFF
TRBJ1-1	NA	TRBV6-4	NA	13	TGTGCCAGCAGTGACTCTCACGGGAGGAAAGCTTTCTTT	CASSDSHGRKAFF
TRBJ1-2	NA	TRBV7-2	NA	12	TGTGCCAGCAGCTTAGTTACCTATGGCTACACCTTC	CASSLVTYGYTF
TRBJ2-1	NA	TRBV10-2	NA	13	TGCGCCAGTAAAGCGGATTCCTACAATGAGCAGTTCTTC	CASKADSYNEQFF
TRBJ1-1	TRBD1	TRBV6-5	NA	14	TGTGCCAGCAGAATAACAGGGGGCGAGGGGGAAGCTTTCTTT	CASRITGGEGEAFF
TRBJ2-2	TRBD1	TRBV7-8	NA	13	TGTGCCAGCAGCTCCAGGGGGACCGGGGAGCTGTTTTTT	CASSSRGTGELFF
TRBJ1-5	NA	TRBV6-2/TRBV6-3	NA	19	TGTGCCAGCAGTTACTATCCACGGGCTTTACATCTTAGCAATCAGCCCCAGCATTTT	CASSYYPRALHLSNQPQHF
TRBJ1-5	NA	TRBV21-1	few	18	TGTGCCAGCAGCCCCTATCTGCCCCCCGGAGATCGCAATCAGCCCCAGCATTTT	CASSPYLPPGDRNQPQHF
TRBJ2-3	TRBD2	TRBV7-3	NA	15	TGTGCCAGCAGCTTACTGGCGGGGGGCACAGATACGCAGTATTTT	CASSLLAGGTDTQYF
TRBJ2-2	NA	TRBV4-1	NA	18	TGCGCCAGCAGCCAAGGGATCCCAGCCCTAAAGAACACCGGGGAGCTGTTTTTT	CASSQGIPALKNTGELFF
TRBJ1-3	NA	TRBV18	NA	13	TGTGCCAGCTCACAGAGTCCCGTCGACACCATATATTTT	CASSQSPVDTIYF
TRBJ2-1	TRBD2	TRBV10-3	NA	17	TGTGCCATCAGTGGGACTAGCGGGGTGGAGTCCTACAATGAGCAGTTCTTC	CAISGTSGVESYNEQFF
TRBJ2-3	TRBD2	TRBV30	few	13	TGTGCCTGGAGTGTGGGACTAGTAGATACGCAGTATTTT	CAWSVGLVDTQYF
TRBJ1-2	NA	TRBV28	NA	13	TGTGCCAGCAGTTTCATGGTGATCTATGGCTACACCTTC	CASSFMVIYGYTF
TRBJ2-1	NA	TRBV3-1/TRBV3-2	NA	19	TGTGCCAGCAGCCAAGTCCCCTCCGTAGTAGTTTCCTCTCGAAATGAGCAGTTCTTC	CASSQVPSVVVSSRNEQFF
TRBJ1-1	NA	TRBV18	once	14	TGTGCCAGCTCTCTGGGTTTCGCAGACACTGAAGCTTTCTTT	CASSLGFADTEAFF
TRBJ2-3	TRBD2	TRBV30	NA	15	TGTGCCTGGAGTGGGGCGGGGGGGCGCACAGATACGCAGTATTTT	CAWSGAGGRTDTQYF
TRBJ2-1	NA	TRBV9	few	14	TGTGCCAGCAGCGTAGATAGCTCCTACAATGAGCAGTTCTTC	CASSVDSSYNEQFF
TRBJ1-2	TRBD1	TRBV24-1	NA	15	TGTGCCACCAGCCCAGCGGGACAGGGACCCTATGGCTACACCTTC	CATSPAGQGPYGYTF
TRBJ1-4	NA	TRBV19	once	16	TGTGCCAGTAGTATGCTTGGGGGGCTGGGCGATGAAAAACTGTTTTTT	CASSMLGGLGDEKLFF
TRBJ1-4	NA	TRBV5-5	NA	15	TGTGCCAGCAGCTTGGTAGGAATCTGGGGGGAAAAACTGTTTTTT	CASSLVGIWGEKLFF
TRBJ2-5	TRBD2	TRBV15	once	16	TGTGCCACCAGCAGAGCTAGGACTAGCGGGGGAGAGACCCAGTACTTC	CATSRARTSGGETQYF
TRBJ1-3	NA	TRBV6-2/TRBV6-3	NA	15	TGTGCCAGCAGTTTTTCACTGGACTCTGGAAACACCATATATTTT	CASSFSLDSGNTIYF
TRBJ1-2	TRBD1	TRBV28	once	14	TGTGCCAGCAGAGGACAGGGGGCGGGCTATGGCTACACCTTC	CASRGQGAGYGYTF
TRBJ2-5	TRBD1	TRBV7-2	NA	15	TGTGCCAGCAGCTTAGCCGGGACAGAACGCGAGACCCAGTACTTC	CASSLAGTERETQYF